The rows below give T cell receptor beta chains drawn from one sample of a study of blood T cell repertoires in COVID-19. The protocol was immunoSEQ multiplex PCR, while the TCRdb copy is restricted to in-frame clones and leaves out a portion. Of roughly 260,000 clones in the sample, 80% to 90% were seen once. Sequenced sample: PBMCs or T cells enriched from blood (not recorded which). The receptors originated from a woman aged 45 to 65 who had recovered from COVID-19. Each CDR3 is given with its conserved first and last residue. The order of the fields is J gene, V gene, clone size, D gene, CDR3 DNA, CDR3 protein. A D gene is named only where the DNA matches it firmly. For some rows the clone size is stated as once, few or many, or as a class when expanded; others skip it.

J: TRBJ2-7; V: TRBV3-1/TRBV3-2; size: NA; D: NA; DNA: TGTGCCAGCAGCCCCAGGCTATCTCCCGAAAACGAGCAGTACTTC; CDR3: CASSPRLSPENEQYF
J: TRBJ2-7; V: TRBV27; size: NA; D: TRBD2; DNA: TGTGCCAGCAGGACTAGCGGGAGCGGATACGAGCAGTACTTC; CDR3: CASRTSGSGYEQYF
J: TRBJ1-1; V: TRBV19; size: few; D: NA; DNA: TGTGCCAGTTGTTGGGCCACTGAAGCTTTCTTT; CDR3: CASCWATEAFF
J: TRBJ1-5; V: TRBV6-2/TRBV6-3; size: few; D: TRBD1; DNA: TGTGCCAGCAGCAGCGGGACAGGGTTACAGCCCCAGCATTTT; CDR3: CASSSGTGLQPQHF
J: TRBJ1-6; V: TRBV28; size: NA; D: TRBD1; DNA: TGTGCCAGCAGGGGACAGGGCACCTATAATTCACCCCTCCACTTT; CDR3: CASRGQGTYNSPLHF
J: TRBJ2-1; V: TRBV6-5; size: once; D: TRBD2; DNA: TGTGCCAGCCGACGACTAGCGGGGAACTACAATGAGCAGTTCTTC; CDR3: CASRRLAGNYNEQFF
J: TRBJ1-6; V: TRBV27; size: NA; D: NA; DNA: TGTGCCAGCAGTTTAGAGGGGGTCGGAAGGTCACCCCTCCACTTT; CDR3: CASSLEGVGRSPLHF
J: TRBJ1-2; V: TRBV28; size: once; D: TRBD1; DNA: TGTGCCAGCAGTTTATGGGGACAGGGCCATGGCTACACCTTC; CDR3: CASSLWGQGHGYTF
J: TRBJ1-1; V: TRBV27; size: NA; D: TRBD1; DNA: TGTGCCAGCAGTTGGGTGGGACAGGGCGGCACTGAAGCTTTCTTT; CDR3: CASSWVGQGGTEAFF
J: TRBJ2-5; V: TRBV2; size: NA; D: TRBD2; DNA: TGTGCCAGCAGTGGGACTAGCGGGAGAGCGACCCAGTACTTC; CDR3: CASSGTSGRATQYF
J: TRBJ2-5; V: TRBV18; size: NA; D: NA; DNA: TGTGCCAGCTCACCACGCGCCCCAGGACAGAATCAAGAGACCCAGTACTTC; CDR3: CASSPRAPGQNQETQYF
J: TRBJ1-5; V: TRBV12-3/TRBV12-4; size: NA; D: NA; DNA: TGTGCCAGCGGTCTAGAGAGGAAAGGGCCCCAGCATTTT; CDR3: CASGLERKGPQHF
J: TRBJ1-1; V: TRBV10-3; size: NA; D: TRBD1; DNA: TGTGCCATCAGTCAACCACTTCCGACAGGGGGCGAGACTGAAGCTTTCTTT; CDR3: CAISQPLPTGGETEAFF
J: TRBJ2-7; V: TRBV27; size: NA; D: TRBD1; DNA: TGTGCCAGCAGCCAGGACAGGTCAGCCTACGAGCAGTACTTC; CDR3: CASSQDRSAYEQYF
J: TRBJ2-7; V: TRBV3-1/TRBV3-2; size: NA; D: TRBD2; DNA: TGTGCCAGCAGCCAAGGCGGGACTAGCGTATCTTACGAGCAGTACTTC; CDR3: CASSQGGTSVSYEQYF
J: TRBJ1-4; V: TRBV4-1; size: few; D: NA; DNA: TGCGCCAGCAGCCAACAGGGCACTAATGAAAAACTGTTTTTT; CDR3: CASSQQGTNEKLFF
J: TRBJ1-1; V: TRBV25-1; size: NA; D: NA; DNA: TGTGCCAGCAGTGTTAACACGATAAACACTGAAGCTTTCTTT; CDR3: CASSVNTINTEAFF
J: TRBJ2-1; V: TRBV19; size: NA; D: NA; DNA: TGTGCCAGTAGTATAGTCGAGACTAACTACAATGAGCAGTTCTTC; CDR3: CASSIVETNYNEQFF
J: TRBJ2-7; V: TRBV5-4; size: NA; D: TRBD1; DNA: TGTGCCAGCAGCTCAGGGGGCGAGCAGTACTTC; CDR3: CASSSGGEQYF
J: TRBJ2-5; V: TRBV7-2; size: NA; D: NA; DNA: TGTGCCAGCAGCCCCTACGGACTGCAAGAGACCCAGTACTTC; CDR3: CASSPYGLQETQYF
J: TRBJ1-4; V: TRBV27; size: NA; D: NA; DNA: TGTGCCAGCAGTTTATCAGAGGCTACTAATGAAAAACTGTTTTTT; CDR3: CASSLSEATNEKLFF
J: TRBJ2-7; V: TRBV6-5; size: once; D: NA; DNA: TGTGCCAGCAGTTACGCGACAGATTCCTACGAGCAGTACTTC; CDR3: CASSYATDSYEQYF
J: TRBJ2-7; V: TRBV5-1; size: once; D: NA; DNA: TGCGCCAGCAGCTTGGAATCCGGCACAGCATACGAGCAGTACTTC; CDR3: CASSLESGTAYEQYF
J: TRBJ1-2; V: TRBV27; size: NA; D: TRBD1; DNA: TGTGCCAGCAGTTATACCGGGACAGGGGACCTCTATGGCTACACCTTC; CDR3: CASSYTGTGDLYGYTF
J: TRBJ1-6; V: TRBV3-1/TRBV3-2; size: NA; D: NA; DNA: TGTGCCAGCAGCCAAGGCCCTCGTCAGGGTTCACCCCTCCACTTT; CDR3: CASSQGPRQGSPLHF
J: TRBJ1-1; V: TRBV11-2; size: NA; D: TRBD1; DNA: TGTGCCAGCAGCTTAGGGGTGACAGGGGGCAGGAACACTGAAGCTTTCTTT; CDR3: CASSLGVTGGRNTEAFF
J: TRBJ2-7; V: TRBV7-9; size: NA; D: TRBD2; DNA: TGTGCCAGCAGTGCACTAGCGGGAGCCGAGCAGTACTTC; CDR3: CASSALAGAEQYF
J: TRBJ2-7; V: TRBV28; size: NA; D: NA; DNA: TGTGCCAGCACTCCGGGACTTGGCCTATACGAGCAGTACTTC; CDR3: CASTPGLGLYEQYF